A selection of T cell receptor beta chains follows, all from one sample in a study of OX40 agonist ivuxolimab in advanced cancers. The protocol was immunoSEQ multiplex PCR, while the TCRdb copy is restricted to in-frame clones and leaves out a portion. The sample has under 40,000 clones; about four fifths are singletons. The material was CD4+ or CD8+ T cells sorted from blood, obtained in a trial of the OX40 agonist ivuxolimab. These receptors were collected from an adult with an advanced solid tumor such as melanoma, head and neck, liver or kidney cancer. CDR3s include the opening cysteine and the closing phenylalanine or tryptophan. A D gene is named only where the DNA matches it firmly. Size tells how often a clone was seen (once, few, many) or the class of an expanded clone, and some rows leave it out.

j_call v_call clone_size d_call cdr3_aa cdr3_nt
TRBJ2-3 TRBV2 NA NA CASKKGWTDTQYF TGTGCCAGCAAAAAGGGGTGGACAGATACGCAGTATTTT
TRBJ2-5 TRBV19 NA NA CASRMTTKETQYF TGTGCCAGTAGGATGACAACTAAAGAGACCCAGTACTTC
TRBJ1-1 TRBV5-1 NA NA CASRENTEAFF TGCGCCAGCAGGGAAAACACTGAAGCTTTCTTT
TRBJ2-7 TRBV5-1 NA NA CASSLRTLSEQYF TGCGCCAGCAGCTTGCGGACACTATCCGAGCAGTACTTC
TRBJ2-1 TRBV28 NA NA CASSPQDYNEQFF TGTGCCAGCAGTCCCCAGGATTACAATGAGCAGTTCTTC
TRBJ2-5 TRBV7-9 NA NA CAGREDQETQYF TGTGCCGGCCGAGAGGACCAAGAGACCCAGTACTTC
TRBJ1-3 TRBV19 once TRBD1 CASSMDRTRYF TGTGCCAGTAGTATGGACAGGACGAGATATTTT
TRBJ1-5 TRBV6-5 NA NA CASRPGLANQPQHF TGTGCCAGCAGACCGGGACTGGCCAATCAGCCCCAGCATTTT
TRBJ2-3 TRBV6-4 few NA CASRLTDRRIGTDTQYF TGTGCCAGCAGGTTGACGGACAGAAGAATCGGCACAGATACGCAGTATTTT
TRBJ2-7 TRBV6-5 NA TRBD2 CASSYGRGAAGEQYF TGTGCCAGCAGTTACGGGCGGGGGGCAGCCGGCGAGCAGTACTTC
TRBJ2-3 TRBV5-4 NA TRBD2 CASSLGLAGAPQDTQYF TGTGCCAGCAGCTTGGGACTAGCGGGAGCCCCCCAAGATACGCAGTATTTT
TRBJ2-3 TRBV5-6 NA NA CASSFRPPKTDTQYF TGTGCCAGCAGCTTCCGGCCCCCCAAAACAGATACGCAGTATTTT
TRBJ2-7 TRBV2 NA NA CASSQGGYEQYF TGTGCCAGCAGTCAGGGAGGCTACGAGCAGTACTTC
TRBJ1-1 TRBV6-4 NA TRBD1 CASRLTGGNTEAFF TGTGCCAGCAGATTAACAGGGGGCAACACTGAAGCTTTCTTT
TRBJ2-7 TRBV6-1 NA NA CASSEVGIWRSYEQYF TGTGCCAGCAGTGAAGTTGGCATCTGGAGGTCCTACGAGCAGTACTTC
TRBJ1-5 TRBV7-9 few NA CASSLIGDNQPQHF TGTGCCAGCAGCTTAATCGGGGATAATCAGCCCCAGCATTTT
TRBJ2-1 TRBV11-3 few TRBD2 CASSARLAGGPGEQFF TGTGCCAGCAGCGCACGACTAGCGGGAGGGCCGGGTGAGCAGTTCTTC
TRBJ2-1 TRBV5-4 NA NA CASSGAPNTEQFF TGTGCCAGCAGCGGGGCGCCCAACACTGAGCAGTTCTTC
TRBJ2-7 TRBV11-2 once NA CASSLVPGGALVYEQYF TGTGCCAGCAGCTTGGTCCCCGGGGGAGCCTTAGTCTACGAGCAGTACTTC
TRBJ1-3 TRBV7-6 NA NA CASSLLARGSSGNTIYF TGTGCCAGCAGCTTACTGGCCAGGGGCTCCTCTGGAAACACCATATATTTT
TRBJ2-7 TRBV2 NA TRBD1 CASSRARDSYEQYF TGTGCCAGCAGCCGGGCTAGGGACAGCTACGAGCAGTACTTC
TRBJ2-5 TRBV18 few TRBD1 CASSKGTGRETQYF TGTGCCAGCTCAAAGGGGACAGGGAGAGAGACCCAGTACTTC
TRBJ2-7 TRBV7-9 NA TRBD1 CASSQPGQGYEQYF TGTGCCAGCAGCCAACCGGGACAGGGTTACGAGCAGTACTTC
TRBJ2-2 TRBV5-1 few NA CASSLAVNTGELFF TGCGCCAGCAGCTTGGCCGTGAACACCGGGGAGCTGTTTTTT
TRBJ2-3 TRBV7-9 few NA CASSFLGGDTQYF TGTGCCAGCAGCTTTCTCGGTGGAGATACGCAGTATTTT
TRBJ2-2 TRBV27 NA NA CASSLGGRGTGELFF TGTGCCAGCAGTTTAGGAGGGAGAGGCACCGGGGAGCTGTTTTTT
TRBJ2-7 TRBV5-4 NA NA CASSPGPGVDKQYF TGTGCCAGCAGCCCGGGGCCGGGCGTTGATAAGCAGTACTTC
TRBJ2-1 TRBV10-1 NA TRBD2 CASSRAGGPQTYNEQFF TGCGCCAGCAGTCGAGCGGGGGGGCCCCAAACCTACAATGAGCAGTTCTTC
TRBJ2-5 TRBV5-6 NA NA CASSFLQGFETQYF TGTGCCAGCAGCTTCTTACAGGGTTTCGAGACCCAGTACTTC
TRBJ1-1 TRBV30 few NA CAWRRTDMNTEAFF TGTGCCTGGAGGAGGACAGACATGAACACTGAAGCTTTCTTT
TRBJ2-7 TRBV5-4 NA TRBD2 CASSPKGIAGSYEQYF TGTGCCAGCAGCCCAAAAGGGATAGCGGGAAGTTACGAGCAGTACTTC
TRBJ1-6 TRBV7-9 NA NA CASSLAMAGPNSPLHF TGTGCCAGCAGCTTAGCGATGGCAGGGCCTAATTCACCCCTCCACTTT
TRBJ1-5 TRBV28 NA NA CASSPGGANQPQHF TGTGCCAGCAGTCCGGGGGGGGCCAATCAGCCCCAGCATTTT
TRBJ2-3 TRBV5-6 NA TRBD2 CASSPGREADSTDTQYF TGTGCCAGCAGCCCGGGGCGGGAGGCAGACAGCACAGATACGCAGTATTTT
TRBJ1-1 TRBV18 NA TRBD1 CASSPYKGQGYTEAFF TGTGCCAGCTCACCCTACAAGGGACAGGGTTACACTGAAGCTTTCTTT
TRBJ2-5 TRBV4-1 NA TRBD1 CASSQEDRVQETQYF TGCGCCAGCAGCCAAGAGGACAGGGTCCAAGAGACCCAGTACTTC
TRBJ2-3 TRBV6-6 NA TRBD2 CASTSGSGADTQYF TGTGCCAGCACTAGCGGGAGTGGCGCAGATACGCAGTATTTT
TRBJ2-7 TRBV30 NA TRBD1 CACNRGGYEQYF TGTGCCTGTAACAGGGGCGGCTACGAGCAGTACTTC
TRBJ1-1 TRBV19 NA NA CASSIYGRNTEAFF TGTGCCAGTAGTATTTATGGGCGGAACACTGAAGCTTTCTTT
TRBJ2-5 TRBV5-1 few NA CASSLPDQETRYF TGCGCCAGCAGCTTGCCAGACCAAGAGACTCGGTACTTC
TRBJ2-7 TRBV7-6 NA NA CASSLGGQGTREQYF TGTGCCAGCAGCTTAGGAGGACAGGGGACTAGGGAGCAGTACTTC
TRBJ2-7 TRBV5-1 NA NA CASSLLGGTYEQYF TGCGCCAGCAGCTTGCTTGGGGGGACCTACGAGCAGTACTTC
TRBJ2-5 TRBV14 NA NA CASSSRFNREQKETQYF TGTGCCAGCAGCTCACGTTTTAACAGGGAACAGAAGGAGACCCAGTACTTC
TRBJ2-7 TRBV2 once NA CASSVKDYEQYF TGTGCCAGCAGTGTCAAGGATTACGAGCAGTACTTC
TRBJ2-3 TRBV28 few NA CASSITSTDTQYF TGTGCCAGCAGTATCACTAGCACAGATACGCAGTATTTT
TRBJ2-1 TRBV5-1 NA TRBD1 CASSLQGGDEQFF TGCGCCAGCAGCTTACAGGGGGGCGATGAGCAGTTCTTC
TRBJ1-2 TRBV30 few TRBD1 CAWRGTGYGGYTF TGTGCCTGGAGGGGGACAGGGTACGGCGGCTACACCTTC
TRBJ2-7 TRBV11-2 NA NA CASSPAVNEQYF TGTGCCAGCAGCCCGGCGGTAAACGAGCAGTACTTC
TRBJ2-4 TRBV18 NA NA CASSPTQIAKNIQYF TGTGCCAGCTCACCAACCCAGATTGCCAAAAACATTCAGTACTTC
TRBJ2-2 TRBV2 NA TRBD1 CASSEPWTGLNTGELFF TGTGCCAGCAGTGAGCCTTGGACAGGGCTAAACACCGGGGAGCTGTTTTTT